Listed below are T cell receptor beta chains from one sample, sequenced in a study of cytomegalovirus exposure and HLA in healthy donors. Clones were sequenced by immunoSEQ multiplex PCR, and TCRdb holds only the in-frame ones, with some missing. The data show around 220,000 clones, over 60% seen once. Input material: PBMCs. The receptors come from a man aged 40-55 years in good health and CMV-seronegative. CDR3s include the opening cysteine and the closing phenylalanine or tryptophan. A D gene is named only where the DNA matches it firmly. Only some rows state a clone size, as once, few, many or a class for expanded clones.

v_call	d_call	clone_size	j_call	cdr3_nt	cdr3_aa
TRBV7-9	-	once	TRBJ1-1	TGTGCCAGCAGCTTAAGGGGTAACACTGAAGCTTTCTTT	CASSLRGNTEAFF
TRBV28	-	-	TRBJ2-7	TGTGCCAGCAGTCTCCCTAGAAGCGGGCAGTACTTC	CASSLPRSGQYF
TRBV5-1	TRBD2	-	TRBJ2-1	TGCGCCAGCAGTTTGACCGGGACTAGCTTCGGGGATGAGCAGTTCTTC	CASSLTGTSFGDEQFF
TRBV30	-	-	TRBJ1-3	TGTGCCTGGAGTCAGGGGAGGGCTGGAAACACCATATATTTT	CAWSQGRAGNTIYF
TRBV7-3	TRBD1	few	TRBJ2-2	TGTGCCAGCAGCTTAAGGGGCGACAGGGCTAGCGGGGAGCTGTTTTTT	CASSLRGDRASGELFF
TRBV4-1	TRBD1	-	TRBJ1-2	TGCGCCAGCAGCCAAGAAAGGAAATGGGCAGGGGGTAATGGCTACACCTTC	CASSQERKWAGGNGYTF
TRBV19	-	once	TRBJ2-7	TGTGCCAGTAGTATGGGGACACTAGGGGAGCAGTACTTC	CASSMGTLGEQYF
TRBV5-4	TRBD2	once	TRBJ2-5	TGTGCCAGCAGCCTTAGCGGGGGGCTTCAAGAGACCCAGTACTTC	CASSLSGGLQETQYF
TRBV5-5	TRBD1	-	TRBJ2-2	TGTGCCAGCAGCCCGGACAGGGGGTATAACACCGGGGAGCTGTTTTTT	CASSPDRGYNTGELFF
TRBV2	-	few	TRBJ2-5	TGTGCCAGCAGGGACACAGGGGGGGGAGAGACCCAGTACTTC	CASRDTGGGETQYF
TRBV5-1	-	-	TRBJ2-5	TGCGCCAGCAGCCCCACACAAGAGACCCAGTACTTC	CASSPTQETQYF
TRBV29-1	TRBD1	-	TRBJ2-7	TGCAGCGTGCGCCCAAACCCGGGACAGGATTTATACGAGCAGTACTTC	CSVRPNPGQDLYEQYF
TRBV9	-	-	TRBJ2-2	TGTGCCAGCAGCGTTACAGGGCTGGTGGACACCGGGGAGCTGTTTTTT	CASSVTGLVDTGELFF
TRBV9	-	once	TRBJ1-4	TGTGCCAGCAGCGTAGAGTCCACGGATGAAAAACTGTTTTTT	CASSVESTDEKLFF
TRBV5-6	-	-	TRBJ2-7	TGTGCCAGCAGCCGACAGTCCTACGAGCAGTACTTC	CASSRQSYEQYF
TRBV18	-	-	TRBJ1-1	TGTGCCAGCTCTAACGGACAGAAGAACACTGAAGCTTTCTTT	CASSNGQKNTEAFF
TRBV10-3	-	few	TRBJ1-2	TGTGCCATCACTTCCCAGGGGACGTATGGCTACACCTTC	CAITSQGTYGYTF
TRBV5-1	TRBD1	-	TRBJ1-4	TGCGCCAGCAGCTCTTGGGGACAGGGAAGTGAAAAACTGTTTTTT	CASSSWGQGSEKLFF
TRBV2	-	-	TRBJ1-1	TGTGCCAGCAGTGAAGTACGCGGAAACACTGAAGCTTTCTTT	CASSEVRGNTEAFF
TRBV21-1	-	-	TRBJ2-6	TGTGCCAGCAGCACCGAAGCACGGAGCTCTGGGGCCAACGTCCTGACTTTC	CASSTEARSSGANVLTF